The clone carrying this TCR beta chain was recorded once. The source of the sample is a study of CD8+ T cells in alopecia areata. RNA extraction and reverse transcription yielded cDNA as sequencing template. Assay used: immunoSEQ multiplex PCR; TCRdb lists only in-frame clones, some missing. Here the sample spans 200,000 or so clones, 58% being singletons. Treatment meaning: oral pan-JAK inhibitor, 5-10 mg twice daily. Germline CDR1 reads SGHDT; CDR2 reads YYEEEE. The CDR3 runs 15 residues. V trimming: 3 bases; J trimming: 8 bases; junction bases outside the gene matches: 8. This TCR came from a human donor with alopecia areata. The V and J genes are TRBV5-6 and TRBJ2-3; 11 positions agree with TRBD2. The sample here was CD4+ T cells sorted from blood, taken at week 24, from a patient treated with tofacitinib. The CDR3 protein is CASSYLTSGGSTQYF. The CDR3 DNA reads TGTGCCAGCAGCTACCTAACTAGCGGGGGTTCTACGCAGTATTTT.